The rows below give T cell receptor beta chains drawn from one sample of a study of T cell responses to AZD1222 COVID-19 vaccine. The assay was immunoSEQ multiplex PCR, and TCRdb's table has in-frame clones only and misses some. The profile covers around 100,000 clones, with around 94% appearing a single time and roughly 2% taken by the ten largest. The sample consisted of peripheral blood, taken on day 0 of AZD1222 vaccination. All receptors derive from an adult in good health. Both conserved end residues are part of each CDR3. Each record gives: clone size, V gene, D gene, J gene, CDR3 DNA, CDR3 protein. D genes are given only for firm matches. Clone size is given for some rows only: seen once, a few or many times, or a class if the clone is expanded.

>-|TRBV2|-|TRBJ1-4
TGTGCCAGCAAACCTAATGGGGGTCCTAATGAAAAACTGTTTTTT
CASKPNGGPNEKLFF
>-|TRBV6-5|-|TRBJ2-2
TGTGCCAGCAGCTTCGCGAACACCGGGGAGCTGTTTTTT
CASSFANTGELFF
>-|TRBV19|-|TRBJ1-2
TGTGCCAGTAGGGGAAGTGCTTTGGTCTATGGCTTCACCTTC
CASRGSALVYGFTF
>-|TRBV28|TRBD1|TRBJ1-2
TGTGCCAGCAGCCGGGGGAGGGGGCGAAACTATGGCTACACCTTC
CASSRGRGRNYGYTF
>-|TRBV27|-|TRBJ1-5
TGTGCCAGCAGTTCGAGGGACGGCAATCAGCCCCAGCATTTT
CASSSRDGNQPQHF
>-|TRBV29-1|-|TRBJ2-2
TGCAGCGTTGGGTCGATCACCGGGGAGCTGTTTTTT
CSVGSITGELFF
>few|TRBV9|TRBD1|TRBJ2-1
TGTGCCAGCAGCGACGACAGGGGTAGGAATGAGCAGTTCTTC
CASSDDRGRNEQFF
>-|TRBV2|TRBD2|TRBJ2-1
TGTGCCAGCAAGGCGGGGGGGATGTACAATGAGCAGTTCTTC
CASKAGGMYNEQFF
>once|TRBV19|-|TRBJ1-6
TGTGCCAGTAGTATAAAGAATTCACCCCTCCACTTT
CASSIKNSPLHF
>-|TRBV12-3/TRBV12-4|-|TRBJ2-7
TGTGCCAGCAGTTTAGGCCCCTCCGAGCAGTACTTC
CASSLGPSEQYF
>-|TRBV28|-|TRBJ2-5
TGTGCCAGCAGTGTAGGAGGAGAGACCCAGTACTTC
CASSVGGETQYF
>-|TRBV4-2|TRBD1|TRBJ1-1
TGTGCCAGCAGCCAAGAGGGGGACAGGGCCACTGAAGCTTTCTTT
CASSQEGDRATEAFF
>-|TRBV5-6|-|TRBJ2-7
TGTGCCAGCAGCCCGGACGGGGCCTACGAGCAGTACTTC
CASSPDGAYEQYF
>-|TRBV4-2|TRBD2|TRBJ2-7
TGTGCCAGCAGCCAAGAGGGGGCGGGAGGGTCCTACGAGCAGTACTTC
CASSQEGAGGSYEQYF
>-|TRBV5-6|-|TRBJ2-3
TGTGCCAGCAGCCCCCCGGGACAAGACAGAGATACGCAGTATTTT
CASSPPGQDRDTQYF
>-|TRBV7-2|TRBD2|TRBJ2-3
TGTGCCAGCAGCTTTAGCGGGGGGCACACAGATACGCAGTATTTT
CASSFSGGHTDTQYF
>-|TRBV27|-|TRBJ2-6
TGTGCCAGCAGTTTATGGGGACTCTCTGGGGCCAACGTCCTGACTTTC
CASSLWGLSGANVLTF
>-|TRBV23-1|-|TRBJ1-3
TGCGCCAGCACCCTGAAGGCACCGAGCTCTGGAAACACCATATATTTT
CASTLKAPSSGNTIYF
>-|TRBV6-5|TRBD1|TRBJ1-2
TGTGCCAGCATTTCAGGGGGACGGTTCTATGGCTACACCTTC
CASISGGRFYGYTF
>-|TRBV20-1|-|TRBJ1-3
TGCAGTGCTAGTATCTCTGGAAACACCATATATTTT
CSASISGNTIYF
>-|TRBV19|-|TRBJ1-3
TGTGCCAGTAGCCCGAGCTCTGGAAACACCATATATTTT
CASSPSSGNTIYF
>-|TRBV28|-|TRBJ2-1
TGTGCCAGCAGTTTACTAGCACCAAAGTACAATGAGCAGTTCTTC
CASSLLAPKYNEQFF
>-|TRBV7-9|TRBD1|TRBJ1-1
TGTGCCAGCAGCTTAGGGACAGGGGGCGAACCAGGGGACACTGAAGCTTTCTTT
CASSLGTGGEPGDTEAFF
>-|TRBV2|-|TRBJ1-2
TGTGCCAGCACGCGATCATTATGGAACTATGGCTACACCTTC
CASTRSLWNYGYTF
>-|TRBV11-3|TRBD1|TRBJ1-2
TGTGCCAGCAGCGCCAGGGGGGATGGCTACACCTTC
CASSARGDGYTF
>-|TRBV7-2|TRBD1|TRBJ2-7
TGTGCCAGCAGCCAGCGACAGGGGCCCTACGAGCAGTACTTC
CASSQRQGPYEQYF
>-|TRBV6-5|-|TRBJ1-2
TGTGCCAGCAGTTACTCACCACAGGGAAGCTATGGCTACACCTTC
CASSYSPQGSYGYTF
>-|TRBV11-2|-|TRBJ2-1
TGTGCCAGCAGCTTAATCGTCAATGAGCAGTTCTTC
CASSLIVNEQFF
>-|TRBV19|-|TRBJ1-3
TGTGCCAGTAGTCACCAAATAGACGTTTACTCTGGAAACACCATATATTTT
CASSHQIDVYSGNTIYF
>-|TRBV28|-|TRBJ1-6
TGTGCCAGCAGTCCGCTTTCTTCACCCTATAATTCACCCCTCCACTTT
CASSPLSSPYNSPLHF
>-|TRBV7-3|-|TRBJ1-2
TGTGCCAGCAGCTTACCAAGCCGGCAGGGCTACACCTTC
CASSLPSRQGYTF
>-|TRBV19|-|TRBJ1-5
TGTGCCAGTAGCCTAGACGGGTATAGCAATCAGCCCCAGCATTTT
CASSLDGYSNQPQHF
>-|TRBV7-9|-|TRBJ2-1
TGTGCCAGCAGCTTAGAGGGGAATGAGCAGTTCTTC
CASSLEGNEQFF
>-|TRBV5-1|TRBD1|TRBJ1-1
TGCGCCAGCAGCTTAGGACAGGGCTTCACTGAAGCTTTCTTT
CASSLGQGFTEAFF
>-|TRBV5-6|-|TRBJ2-1
TGTGCCAGCAGCTTGGCGGACCAGCAGTTCTTC
CASSLADQQFF
>-|TRBV5-1|TRBD1|TRBJ1-2
TGCGCCAGCAGCGCCTACGAGGGGGCAGATGGCTACACCTTC
CASSAYEGADGYTF
>-|TRBV4-1|-|TRBJ1-1
TGCGCCAGCAGCCACAGATTGGACGGTGAAGCTTTCTTT
CASSHRLDGEAFF
>once|TRBV2|TRBD1|TRBJ1-2
TGTGCCAGCAAAAAGACAGGGGGAGATGGCTACACCTTC
CASKKTGGDGYTF
>-|TRBV29-1|TRBD2|TRBJ2-2
TGCAGCGTTGAAGATCGACTAGCGGGAGGTGTCGGGGAGCTGTTTTTT
CSVEDRLAGGVGELFF
>-|TRBV7-2|-|TRBJ2-1
TGTGCCAGCAGCTTCACTAGCTCCTACAATGAGCAGTTCTTC
CASSFTSSYNEQFF
>-|TRBV9|-|TRBJ1-1
TGTGCCAGCAGCGTATTGTTTTCGAACACTGAAGCTTTCTTT
CASSVLFSNTEAFF
>-|TRBV2|-|TRBJ1-3
TGTGCCAGCAGGGGGGCTATCTCTGGAAACACCATATATTTT
CASRGAISGNTIYF
>-|TRBV2|-|TRBJ1-1
TGTGCCAGCAGTGAAGACATAGGGGGTACTGAAGCTTTCTTT
CASSEDIGGTEAFF
>-|TRBV2|TRBD1|TRBJ2-3
TGTGCCAGCAGCTTGGCCCGACAGGGAGTAAGGGGCACAGATACGCAGTATTTT
CASSLARQGVRGTDTQYF
>-|TRBV27|TRBD2|TRBJ2-2
TGTGCCAGCAAAATAGCGGGGGGAATTGGGGAGCTGTTTTTT
CASKIAGGIGELFF
>-|TRBV12-5|-|TRBJ1-6
TGTGCTAGTGGTTTGGACAGATCACCCCTCCACTTT
CASGLDRSPLHF
>-|TRBV5-1|TRBD1|TRBJ1-4
TGCGCCAGCAGCTTGGGTGACAGGGTAGAAAAACTGTTTTTT
CASSLGDRVEKLFF
>-|TRBV12-5|TRBD1|TRBJ1-3
TGTGCTAGTGGTTTGCATCGGGGACAGGGCATCAACACCATATATTTT
CASGLHRGQGINTIYF
>-|TRBV3-1/TRBV3-2|TRBD2|TRBJ2-4
TGTGCCAGCAGCCGCGGGGGGGAAGACATTCAGTACTTC
CASSRGGEDIQYF